One TCR beta chain is described in this entry. Original data processing: Scientists estimated how many nucleated cells there were by amplifying reference gene primers. Libraries were prepared by immunoSEQ multiplex PCR; TCRdb keeps only in-frame clonotypes and omits some of them. V and J calls and clone size follow that table, whereas D and trimming were derived from the DNA. The sample shows 310,000 or so clones, 80% to 90% of them seen only once. This sample is drawn from a study of blood T cell repertoires in COVID-19. Study-wide background: Acute and convalescent COVID-19 specimens originated in the United States, Italy and Spain. T cells, B-cell-depleted T cells, or PBMCs supplied cDNA or gDNA.

The V end lost 6 bases, the J end lost 7 bases, and 10 bases lay between the germline ends. This CDR3 has 12 amino acids. The germline CDR1 and CDR2 sequences are MDHEN and SYDVKM. The chain couples TRBV28 to TRBJ2-1; D is uncertain. The sequence derives from a man in his forties or fifties with active or convalescent COVID-19. The material sequenced was peripheral blood. The CDR3 loop is CASRSSKNEQFF. CDR3 DNA: TGTGCCAGCAGGAGCTCTAAGAATGAGCAGTTCTTC.